This TCR beta chain stems from a study of blood T cell repertoires in COVID-19. Background on the study: There were acute and convalescent COVID-19 samples, and they came from the United States, Italy and Spain. T cells, B-cell-depleted T cells, or PBMCs provided the cDNA or gDNA that served as material.

How the authors handled the data: Amplification of reference gene primers provided the estimated nucleated cell counts. Here immunoSEQ multiplex PCR was the method, and the copy in TCRdb shows in-frame clones only, minus some. V, J and clone size are those of that table, while D and trimming were read from the DNA. The sample carries 100,000 or so clones, 91% recorded once. Trimming cost V 0 bases and J 7 bases; bases outside gene matches: 13. The CDR3 is 17 amino acids. Germline CDR1 and CDR2: SGHKS and YYEKEE (reference sequence). This sequence was found in a man aged 45 to 65 with acute or convalescent COVID-19. Sequencing was carried out using peripheral blood. The chain uses TRBV5-5 and TRBJ2-3, with TRBD1 matching over 8 bases. CDR3 DNA sequence: TGTGCCAGCAGCTTGGGAGTTTATCAGGGGGCACGGAATACGCAGTATTTT. This sequence encodes CASSLGVYQGARNTQYF.